This T cell receptor (beta chain) comes out of a study of TIL therapy for anti-PD-1-resistant metastatic lung cancer. Study-level background: Median tumor mutation burden was around 1.6 mutations per megabase.

Trimming shortened V by 8 bases and J by 4 bases, and 17 bases separated the two germline ends. The germline CDR1 and CDR2 sequences are GTSNPN and SVGIG (reference sequence). This CDR3 region has 13 residues. The time point denotes: pre-treatment sample, taken before nivolumab and TIL therapy. Pleural nodules or supraclavicular lymph nodes made up most of the excised metastases sampled. Sequencing used immunoSEQ v3. The repertoire was sequenced with immunoSEQ multiplex PCR; TCRdb's copy has only in-frame clones and lacks some. The top ten hold around 7.7% of the sample, which has roughly 7,000 clones, 60% to 80% seen once.

Here the sequenced sample was tumor tissue, taken at baseline. This sequence was found in a person aged 25-80 years with non-small cell lung cancer. V is TRBV30 and J is TRBJ1-1; D may be TRBD1 (5 bases). The CDR3 region is CAHRVGGGTEAFF. The CDR3 bases are TGTGCCCATCGGGTCGGGGGGGGCACTGAAGCTTTCTTT.